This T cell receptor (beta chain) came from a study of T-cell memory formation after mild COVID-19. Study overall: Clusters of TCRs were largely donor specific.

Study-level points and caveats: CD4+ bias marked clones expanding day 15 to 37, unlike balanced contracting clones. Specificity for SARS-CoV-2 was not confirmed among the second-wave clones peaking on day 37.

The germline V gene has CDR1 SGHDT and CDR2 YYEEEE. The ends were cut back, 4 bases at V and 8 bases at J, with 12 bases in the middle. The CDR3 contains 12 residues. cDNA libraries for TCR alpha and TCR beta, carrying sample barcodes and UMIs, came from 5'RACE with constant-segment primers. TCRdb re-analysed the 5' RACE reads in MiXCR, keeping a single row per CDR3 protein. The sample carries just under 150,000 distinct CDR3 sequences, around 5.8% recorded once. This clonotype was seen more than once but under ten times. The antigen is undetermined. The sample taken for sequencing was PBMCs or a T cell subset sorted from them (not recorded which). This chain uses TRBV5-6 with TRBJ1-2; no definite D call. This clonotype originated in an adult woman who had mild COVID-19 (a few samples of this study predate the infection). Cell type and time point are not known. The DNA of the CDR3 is TGTGCCAGCAGCCGGGGTCCACAGGGCTACACCTTC. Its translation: CASSRGPQGYTF.